This TCR beta chain comes out of a study of T-cell reconstitution after alpha-beta-depleted transplantation in children. Library preparation (for TCRbeta) was performed with unique molecular identifiers. TCRdb independently ran MiXCR on the PCR reads; one entry per CDR3 protein. Of about 440,000 distinct CDR3 sequences in the sample, roughly 43% were seen once. Study observations and caveats: Two months or so post-transplant, alpha-beta T cells reportedly derived from several hundred expanded graft clones. The origin of high day-60 TCRbeta diversity in some patients lay in surviving recipient T cells and thymic progenitors. Among T cells one year after transplant, newly produced cells accounted for most counts and diversity.

As for this clonotype: No antigen is known for it.

V was pared by 9 bases and J by 4 bases, with 6 bases of the junction left unmatched. The CDR3 runs 14 residues. Germline V gene data show CDR1 as KGHDR and CDR2 as SFDVKD. This TCR came from a girl aged 2 to 9 with aplastic anemia, due to receive a stem cell transplant. The V and J genes are TRBV24-1 and TRBJ2-1, with 9 positions matching TRBD2. Specimen: PBMCs, collected before TCRalphabeta/CD19-depleted stem cell transplant. The CDR3 sequence is CATGERGVYNEQFF. CDR3 DNA sequence: TGTGCCACCGGAGAGCGGGGGGTATACAATGAGCAGTTCTTC.